This TCR beta chain is from a study of blood T cell repertoires in COVID-19. Produced via immunoSEQ multiplex PCR; TCRdb's table is partial and in-frame only. The data hold roughly 200,000 clones, with around 80% observed a single time. The sequenced material came from peripheral blood. This sequence originates from a man aged 45 to 65 who had recovered from COVID-19.

Here the CDR3 reads CASSYPLDRPIYTF. For the CDR3, the DNA is TGTGCCAGCAGCTACCCACTAGACAGGCCCATCTACACCTTC. This chain uses TRBV7-9 with TRBJ1-2; D might be TRBD1 (6 bases). The CDR3 runs to 14 residues. Germline assignment: CDR1 SEHNR and CDR2 FQNEAQ (reference sequence). Deletions cut 4 bases from V and 10 bases from J, with 19 bases between.